Following are 17 T cell receptor beta chains from one sample sequenced in a study of T cells in Graves' hyperthyroidism and ophthalmopathy. There were TCR beta CDR3 regions amplified from RNA transcripts. HTBI primers were the set used in a first-round RT-PCR of the TCR CDR3. One entry per CDR3 protein results from TCRdb running MiXCR on the multiplex PCR reads. The data contain hundreds of thousands of distinct CDR3 sequences, more than 20% of them singletons. The source material was blood. The source of these receptors is a woman aged 40 to 49 with Graves' ophthalmopathy.

This clonotype was recorded at least ten times. The genes are TRBV29-1 and TRBJ2-7, with TRBD2 matching 9 bases. The CDR3 sequence is 13 residues long. CDR1 is SQVTM and CDR2 is ANQGSEA in the germline V gene. Losses at the gene ends were 4 bases for V and 7 bases for J; bases not matched to a gene: 8. This chain's CDR3 is CSVGSSGNSEQYF. The CDR3 DNA follows: TGCAGCGTTGGATCTAGCGGGAATAGTGAGCAGTACTTC.

This clonotype has at least ten counts. The chain combines TRBV28 with TRBJ1-5, with D unresolved. V dropped 8 bases and J dropped 1 base, with 15 bases sitting between them. The germline V gene has CDR1 MDHEN and CDR2 SYDVKM. This CDR3 contains 15 residues. This CDR3 is CASGDDLGSNQPQHF. The CDR3 DNA reads as TGTGCCAGCGGTGATGATTTGGGGAGCAATCAGCCCCAGCATTTT.

The CDR3 sequence is CASSRLAGGPNTGELFF. In nucleotides, the CDR3 is TGTGCCAGCAGTCGCCTAGCGGGGGGACCGAACACCGGGGAGCTGTTTTTT. The gene calls are TRBV2 and TRBJ2-2; 11 positions agree with TRBD2. In germline, CDR1 is SNHLY, CDR2 FYNNEI. This CDR3 comprises 17 residues. V shed 5 bases, J shed 0 bases, and the junction held 5 bases outside the gene matches.

This clonotype has a count of ten or more. One base away lies a much larger clone, so this may be a sequencing read error. The V call is TRBV28, the J call TRBJ2-7; D is perhaps TRBD2 (6 bases). This CDR3 has 13 residues. CDR1 and CDR2 from the germline V gene are MDHEN and SYDVKM. Trimming removed 4 bases from V and 6 bases from J, with 13 bases in between. The CDR3 protein is CASSSNLEGEQYF. CDR3 nucleotide sequence: TGTGCCAGCAGTTCCAACCTGGAGGGCGAGCAGTACTTC.

The table lists this clonotype with many counts. The V gene is TRBV6-1, the J gene TRBJ2-7; D possibly matches TRBD1 or TRBD2 (5 bases each). This CDR3 contains 15 residues. The V and J ends lost 6 bases and 3 bases respectively, with 18 bases between them. CDR1 MNHNS and CDR2 SASEGT come from the germline V gene. CDR3 sequence reads: CASRRGPTTDYEQYF. Here the CDR3 DNA reads TGTGCCAGCAGGAGGGGACCTACTACGGACTACGAGCAGTACTTC.

At least ten counts were recorded for this clonotype. The gene calls are TRBV27 and TRBJ1-2, with 9 bases fitting TRBD1. With V trimmed by 5 bases and J by 7 bases, 5 bases remained unmatched. This CDR3 comprises 13 residues. The germline CDR1 and CDR2 sequences are MNHEY and SMNVEV (reference sequence). CDR3 region: CASSLGTGFGYTF. CDR3 DNA sequence: TGTGCCAGCAGTCTCGGGACAGGGTTTGGCTACACCTTC.

This chain joins TRBV15 and TRBJ2-7, with D possibly being TRBD1 (6 bases). The CDR3 runs 13 residues. Germline V gene data show CDR1 as LNHNV and CDR2 as YYDKDF (reference sequence). Trimming removed 5 bases from V and 6 bases from J, with 14 bases in between. The CDR3 reads CATSGTGMGEQYF. The CDR3 DNA reads TGTGCCACCAGCGGAACAGGGATGGGCGAGCAGTACTTC. The full variable domain, its missing parts supplied by reference TRBV15 and TRBJ2-7, is DAMVIQNPRYQVTQFGKPVTLSCSQTLNHNVMYWYQQKSSQAPKLLFHYYDKDFNNEADTPDNFQSRRPNTSFCFLDIRSPGLGDTAMYLCATSGTGMGEQYFGPGTRLTVT.

This clonotype was picked up many times. The CDR3 coding sequence is TGTGCCAGCAGTTTTTTGTCGTCGGGCAGGGCTGGGAACACTGAAGCTTTCTTT. Translated: CASSFLSSGRAGNTEAFF. The J gene is TRBJ1-1, the V gene TRBV27; D perhaps matches TRBD1 (5 bases). The CDR3 consists of 18 residues. The V end was cut by 3 bases, the J end by 1 base, with 21 bases between. Germline V gene lookup returns CDR1 MNHEY and CDR2 SMNVEV (reference sequence).

This clonotype was counted at least ten times. The chain has TRBV29-1 and TRBJ1-1, with TRBD1 as a possible D gene (5 bases). Germline V gene data show CDR1 as SQVTM and CDR2 as ANQGSEA. V lost 3 bases and J lost 0, with 11 bases in between. The CDR3 length is 14 residues. The CDR3, as DNA: TGCAGCGTTGACCACTTGACAGTGAACACTGAAGCTTTCTTT. This codes for CSVDHLTVNTEAFF.

This clonotype was recorded at least ten times. The rearrangement links TRBV4-2 to TRBJ2-7; D call uncertain. V was pared by 0 bases and J by 4 bases, with 10 bases between. The CDR3 loop spans 14 amino acids. The V gene's germline CDR1 is LGHNA and CDR2 YNFKEQ. CDR3 residues: CASSQDHGLYEQYF. CDR3 nucleotides: TGTGCCAGCAGCCAAGATCACGGATTGTACGAGCAGTACTTC.

The genes are TRBV20-1 and TRBJ2-7; 8 bases agree with TRBD1. This CDR3 has 11 residues. Trimming took 6 bases from V and 5 from J; bases not matched to a gene: 3. The germline CDR1 and CDR2 sequences are DFQATT and SNEGSKA (reference sequence). The CDR3 sequence is CSADREDEQYF. The CDR3 bases are TGCAGTGCGGACAGGGAGGACGAGCAGTACTTC.

This clonotype was seen many times. The chain uses TRBV27 and TRBJ2-7; 13 nucleotides agree with TRBD2. CDR1 is MNHEY and CDR2 is SMNVEV in the germline V gene (reference sequence). J was trimmed by 2 bases and V by 5 bases; bases with no gene match: 3. The CDR3 spans 15 residues. The CDR3 protein is CASSGLAGVAYEQYF. The CDR3 coding sequence is TGTGCCAGCAGTGGACTAGCGGGAGTCGCCTACGAGCAGTACTTC.

The rearrangement joins TRBV6-2 or TRBV6-3 to TRBJ1-1; 9 nucleotides line up with TRBD1. The CDR3 has 14 amino acids. Trimming removed 2 bases from V and 5 bases from J; junction bases left unmatched: 3. CDR1 is MNHEY, CDR2 SVGEGT, per germline. The CDR3 protein is CASSYGQGWTEAFF. CDR3 in DNA: TGTGCCAGCAGTTACGGACAGGGGTGGACTGAAGCTTTCTTT.

This clonotype is a singleton in its sample. The V and J genes are TRBV20-1 and TRBJ2-5, with 10 positions matching TRBD2. Trimming at V came to 5 bases and at J to 6 bases, leaving 12 bases not matched to a gene. Germline loops: CDR1 DFQATT, CDR2 SNEGSKA (reference sequence). This CDR3 is built from 15 residues. In DNA, the CDR3 is TGCAGTGCTCCCCCCTGGCTAGCGGGAGAGAAGACCCAGTACTTC. Protein sequence: CSAPPWLAGEKTQYF.

In its sample, this clonotype was seen many times. The genes are TRBV7-9 and TRBJ2-5; the D is unclear. CDR3 length: 11 amino acids. Germline V gives CDR1 SEHNR, CDR2 FQNEAQ (reference sequence). The V gene lost 8 bases and the J gene lost 5 bases, with 9 bases spanning the gap. The CDR3 DNA follows: TGTGCCAGCGGGCTGGAGGAGACCCAGTACTTC. Translating it yields CASGLEETQYF.

This sequence joins TRBV6-1 and TRBJ1-1, with D possibly matching TRBD1 (5 bases). The germline V and J ends were trimmed by 10 bases and 1 base, with 16 bases remaining between them. Germline CDR1 and CDR2: MNHNS and SASEGT. This CDR3 contains 14 residues. The CDR3 DNA follows: TGTGCCACCCAGCCGGGACTCTCGAACACTGAAGCTTTCTTT. This sequence encodes CATQPGLSNTEAFF.

This clonotype was seen many times. The rearrangement links TRBV4-1 to TRBJ1-1, with D tentatively TRBD1 (6 bases). Germline-derived CDR1 and CDR2 are MGHRA and YSYEKL. CDR3 length: 14 residues. With 5 bases removed from V and 5 bases from J, the gap between germline ends came to 15 bases. The CDR3 reads CASSEIQGGTEAFF. As DNA, the CDR3 is TGCGCCAGCAGCGAAATACAGGGCGGGACTGAAGCTTTCTTT.